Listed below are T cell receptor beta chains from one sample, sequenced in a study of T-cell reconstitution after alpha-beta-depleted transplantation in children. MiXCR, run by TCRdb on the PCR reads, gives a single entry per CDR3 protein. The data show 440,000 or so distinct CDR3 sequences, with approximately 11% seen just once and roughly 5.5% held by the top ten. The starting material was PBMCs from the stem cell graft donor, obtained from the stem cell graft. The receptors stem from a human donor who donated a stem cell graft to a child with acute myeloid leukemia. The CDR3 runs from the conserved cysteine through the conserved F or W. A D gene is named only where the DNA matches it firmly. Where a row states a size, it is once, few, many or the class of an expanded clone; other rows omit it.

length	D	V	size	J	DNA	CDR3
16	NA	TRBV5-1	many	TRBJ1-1	TGCGCCAGCAGCCCTTGGTCGGGGGGCGCGGTCACTGAAGCTTTCTTT	CASSPWSGGAVTEAFF
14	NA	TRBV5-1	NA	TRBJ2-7	TGCGCCAGCAGCGCTGGAACCGGGGGTGACGAGCAGTACTTC	CASSAGTGGDEQYF
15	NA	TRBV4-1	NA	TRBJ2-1	TGCGCCAGCAGCCAAGAAACAGCGTCCTACAATGAGCAGTTCTTC	CASSQETASYNEQFF
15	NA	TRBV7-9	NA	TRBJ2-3	TGTGCCAGCAGCTTGGGGAGAGCTAGCACAGATACGCAGTATTTT	CASSLGRASTDTQYF
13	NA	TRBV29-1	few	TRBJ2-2	TGCAGCGCAGGACAGATGAACACCGGGGAGCTGTTTTTT	CSAGQMNTGELFF
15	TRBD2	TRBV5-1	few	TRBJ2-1	TGCGCCAGCAGCCCAAGCGGGAGAAGGGACAATGAGCAGTTCTTC	CASSPSGRRDNEQFF
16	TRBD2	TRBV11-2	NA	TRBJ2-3	TGTGCCAGCAGCTTATCCCTAGCGGGGGGGCGAGATACGCAGTATTTT	CASSLSLAGGRDTQYF
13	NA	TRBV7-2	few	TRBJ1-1	TGTGCCAGCAGCTCGGACCCCGCGCAGAGGGCTTTCTTT	CASSSDPAQRAFF
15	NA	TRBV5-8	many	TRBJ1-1	TGTGCCAGCAGCTTGGGGGCACCTAAGGGCACTGAAGCTTTCTTT	CASSLGAPKGTEAFF
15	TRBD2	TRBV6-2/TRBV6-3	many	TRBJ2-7	TGTGCCAGCAGTGACAGACTAGCGAACATATGGGAGCAGTACTTC	CASSDRLANIWEQYF
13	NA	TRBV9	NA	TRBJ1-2	TGTGCCAGCAGCGTAGATGGCGGCTATGGCTACACCTTC	CASSVDGGYGYTF
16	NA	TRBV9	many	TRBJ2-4	TGTGCCAGCAGCTCCGATCCTACAGGGGAGGGGGGCATTCAGTACTTC	CASSSDPTGEGGIQYF
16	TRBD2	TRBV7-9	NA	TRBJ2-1	TGTGCCAGCAGCGACGCCCTTGCGGGGGGATACAATGAGCAGTTCTTC	CASSDALAGGYNEQFF
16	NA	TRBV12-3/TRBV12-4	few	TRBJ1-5	TGTGCCAGCAGTTTGGGCAGGGAGAGAGGCAATCAGCCCCAGCATTTT	CASSLGRERGNQPQHF
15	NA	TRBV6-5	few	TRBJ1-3	TGTGCCAGCAGTTACGGACATATAACTGGAAACACCATATATTTT	CASSYGHITGNTIYF
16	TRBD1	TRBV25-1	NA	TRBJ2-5	TGTGCCAGCAGTGAAGGGGGGACAGGTCCGCAAGAGACCCAGTACTTC	CASSEGGTGPQETQYF
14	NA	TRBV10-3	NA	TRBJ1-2	TGTGCCATCAGTGTCTCGGACAAGGCCTTCGACTACACCTTC	CAISVSDKAFDYTF
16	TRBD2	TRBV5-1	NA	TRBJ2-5	TGCGCCAGCAGCACCGGGACTAGCGGAAAAATAGAGACCCAGTACTTC	CASSTGTSGKIETQYF
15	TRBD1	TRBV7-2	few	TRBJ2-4	TGTGCCAGCAGCCTTGGGGGGACAGGGTTATACATTCAGTACTTC	CASSLGGTGLYIQYF
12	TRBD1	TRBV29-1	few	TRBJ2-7	TGCAGCGTTGCGAAACAGGGGGCCGAGCAGTACTTC	CSVAKQGAEQYF
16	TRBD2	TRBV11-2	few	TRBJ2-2	TGTGCCAGCAGCTTAATAAGGACTAGCGGCACCGGGGAGCTGTTTTTT	CASSLIRTSGTGELFF
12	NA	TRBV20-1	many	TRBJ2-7	TGCAGTGCTAGAGCCCAGGGTGGCGAGCAGTACTTC	CSARAQGGEQYF
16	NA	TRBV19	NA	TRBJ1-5	TGTGCCAGTAGTCTAACCCCGGGACGGGCTAATCAGCCCCAGCATTTT	CASSLTPGRANQPQHF
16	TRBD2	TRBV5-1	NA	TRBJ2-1	TGCGCCAGCAGCTTGATACTAGCGGGGGTCTACAATGAGCAGTTCTTC	CASSLILAGVYNEQFF
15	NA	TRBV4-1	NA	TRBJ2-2	TGCGCCAGCAGCCATACGGCAGCGAACACCGGGGAGCTGTTTTTT	CASSHTAANTGELFF
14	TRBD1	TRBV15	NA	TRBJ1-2	TGTGCCACCAGTCGGGACAGGATCCGGTATGGCTACACCTTC	CATSRDRIRYGYTF
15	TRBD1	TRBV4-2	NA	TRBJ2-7	TGTGCCAGCAGCCAGGATACAGGGGCTTCGGGCGAGCAGTACTTC	CASSQDTGASGEQYF